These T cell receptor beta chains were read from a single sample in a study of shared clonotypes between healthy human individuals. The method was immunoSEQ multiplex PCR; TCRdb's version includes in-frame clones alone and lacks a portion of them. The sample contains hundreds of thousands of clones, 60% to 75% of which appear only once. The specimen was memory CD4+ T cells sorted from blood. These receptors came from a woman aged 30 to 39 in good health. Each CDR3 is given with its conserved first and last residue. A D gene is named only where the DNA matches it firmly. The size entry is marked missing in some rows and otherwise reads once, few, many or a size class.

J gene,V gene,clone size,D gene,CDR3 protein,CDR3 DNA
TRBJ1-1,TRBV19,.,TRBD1,CASTGQGWGNTEAFF,TGTGCCAGTACAGGACAGGGATGGGGGAACACTGAAGCTTTCTTT
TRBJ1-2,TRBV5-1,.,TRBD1,CASSLFRTGRDGYTF,TGCGCCAGCAGCTTATTCAGGACAGGGAGGGATGGCTACACCTTC
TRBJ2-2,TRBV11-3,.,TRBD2,CASSPASGTGELFF,TGTGCCAGCAGCCCTGCTAGCGGGACCGGGGAGCTGTTTTTT
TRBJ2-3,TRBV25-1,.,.,CASSSRKTDTQYF,TGTGCCAGCAGTAGTAGGAAGACAGATACGCAGTATTTT
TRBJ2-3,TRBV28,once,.,CASSSPGKRDTQYF,TGTGCCAGCAGTTCCCCGGGGAAAAGAGATACGCAGTATTTT
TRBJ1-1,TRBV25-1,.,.,CASSDRETEAFF,TGTGCCAGCAGTGACAGGGAGACTGAAGCTTTCTTT
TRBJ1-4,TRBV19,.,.,CASQHGNNEKLFF,TGTGCCAGCCAACACGGGAATAATGAAAAACTGTTTTTT
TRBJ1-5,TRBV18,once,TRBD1,CASSPGTGGGSEPQHF,TGTGCCAGCTCACCCGGGACAGGGGGAGGGAGTGAGCCCCAGCATTTT
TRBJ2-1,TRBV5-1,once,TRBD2,CASSRGLAGYNEQFF,TGCGCCAGCAGCCGGGGACTAGCGGGTTACAATGAGCAGTTCTTC
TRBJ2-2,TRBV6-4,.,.,CASSDQGRTNTGELFF,TGTGCCAGCAGTGATCAGGGGCGGACGAACACCGGGGAGCTGTTTTTT
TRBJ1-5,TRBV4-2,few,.,CASSQVSSSSNQPQHF,TGTGCCAGCAGCCAAGTGAGCAGTTCTAGCAATCAGCCCCAGCATTTT
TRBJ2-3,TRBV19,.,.,CASSRRTSTDTQYF,TGTGCCAGTAGCCGGCGGACTAGCACAGATACGCAGTATTTT
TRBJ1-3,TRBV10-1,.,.,CASSEDARNTIYF,TGCGCCAGCAGTGAGGATGCGAGAAACACCATATATTTT
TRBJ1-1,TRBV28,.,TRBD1,CASSFYGTGSMNTEAFF,TGTGCCAGCAGTTTCTATGGGACAGGGAGTATGAACACTGAAGCTTTCTTT
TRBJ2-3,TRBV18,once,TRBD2,CASSLGWTSGLDTQYF,TGTGCCAGCTCATTAGGTTGGACTAGCGGACTAGATACGCAGTATTTT
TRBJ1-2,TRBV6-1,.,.,CASSEIGVNYGYTF,TGTGCCAGCAGTGAAATCGGGGTGAACTATGGCTACACCTTC
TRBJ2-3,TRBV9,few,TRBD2,CASSVAVGSGRASTDTQYF,TGTGCCAGCAGCGTAGCTGTCGGTAGCGGGAGGGCCAGCACAGATACGCAGTATTTT
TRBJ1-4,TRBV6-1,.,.,CASSLARVGGEKLFF,TGTGCCAGCAGCTTGGCCCGGGTCGGGGGTGAAAAACTGTTTTTT
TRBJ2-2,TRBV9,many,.,CASSPSLAGAGTGELFF,TGTGCCAGCAGCCCCTCCCTGGCGGGGGCGGGCACCGGGGAGCTGTTTTTT
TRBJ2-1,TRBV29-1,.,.,CSYSGLSSYNEQFF,TGCAGCTACTCGGGGTTGAGCTCCTACAATGAGCAGTTCTTC
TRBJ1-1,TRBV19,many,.,CASSIVVGTEAFF,TGTGCCAGTAGTATAGTTGTTGGGACTGAAGCTTTCTTT
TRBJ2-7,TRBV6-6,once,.,CASSYKGWNEQYF,TGTGCCAGCAGTTACAAGGGCTGGAACGAGCAGTACTTC
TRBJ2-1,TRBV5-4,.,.,CASSLSAGNPYNEQFF,TGTGCCAGCAGCTTGAGTGCGGGAAACCCCTACAATGAGCAGTTCTTC
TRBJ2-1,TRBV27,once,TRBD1,CASSLRDRGSNEQFF,TGTGCCAGCAGTTTAAGGGACAGGGGTAGCAATGAGCAGTTCTTC
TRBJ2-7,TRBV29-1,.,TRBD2,CSAGLAGGRYEQYF,TGCAGCGCTGGACTAGCGGGAGGTCGGTACGAGCAGTACTTC
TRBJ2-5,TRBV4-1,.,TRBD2,CASSQDPLGRKETQYF,TGCGCCAGCAGCCAAGATCCCCTCGGGAGGAAAGAGACCCAGTACTTC
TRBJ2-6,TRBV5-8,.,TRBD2,CASSLVAGGAFYSGANVLTF,TGTGCCAGCAGCTTGGTCGCGGGAGGGGCATTTTACTCTGGGGCCAACGTCCTGACTTTC
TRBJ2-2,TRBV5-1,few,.,CASSFSGGELFF,TGCGCCAGCAGCTTCTCCGGCGGGGAGCTGTTTTTT
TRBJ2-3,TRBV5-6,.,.,CASSLAGFFRGADTQYF,TGTGCCAGCAGCTTGGCCGGGTTTTTCAGGGGAGCAGATACGCAGTATTTT
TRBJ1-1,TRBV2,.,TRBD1,CASSGTGETEAFF,TGTGCCAGCAGCGGAACAGGGGAGACTGAAGCTTTCTTT
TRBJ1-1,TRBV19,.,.,CASRAEGLNTEAFF,TGTGCCAGTAGGGCAGAGGGTCTGAACACTGAAGCTTTCTTT
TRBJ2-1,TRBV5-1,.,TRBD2,CASSPSGDYNEQFF,TGCGCCAGCAGCCCTAGCGGGGATTACAATGAGCAGTTCTTC
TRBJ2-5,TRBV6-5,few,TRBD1,CASSRGTGRETQYF,TGTGCCAGCAGTCGTGGGACAGGGAGAGAGACCCAGTACTTC
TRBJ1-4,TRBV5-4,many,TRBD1,CASSGGQGQEKLFF,TGTGCCAGCAGCGGGGGACAGGGACAAGAAAAACTGTTTTTT
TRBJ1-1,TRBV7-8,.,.,CASSSARVGTEAFF,TGTGCCAGCAGCTCGGCCAGGGTAGGGACTGAAGCTTTCTTT
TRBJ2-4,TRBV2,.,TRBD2,CASRALLREGNIQYF,TGTGCCAGCAGGGCTTTATTGCGGGAGGGTAACATTCAGTACTTC
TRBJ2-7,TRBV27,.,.,CASSLRTGSYEQYF,TGTGCCAGCAGTTTGAGGACTGGCTCCTACGAGCAGTACTTC
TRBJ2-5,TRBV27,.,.,CASRQQTQETQYF,TGTGCCAGCAGACAACAGACACAAGAGACCCAGTACTTC
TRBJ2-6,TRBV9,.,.,CASSVGGLGANVLTF,TGTGCCAGCAGCGTAGGGGGCCTGGGGGCCAACGTCCTGACTTTC
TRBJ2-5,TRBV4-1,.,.,CASSQEWRISPLQETQYF,TGCGCCAGCAGCCAAGAGTGGAGGATTAGCCCGCTCCAAGAGACCCAGTACTTC
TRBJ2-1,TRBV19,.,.,CASSIIRGYNEQFF,TGTGCCAGTAGTATCATCAGGGGTTACAATGAGCAGTTCTTC
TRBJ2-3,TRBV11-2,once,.,CASSSWAGGDTQYF,TGTGCCAGCAGCTCGTGGGCGGGCGGAGATACGCAGTATTTT
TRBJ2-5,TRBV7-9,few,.,CASSLVGTWNQETQYF,TGTGCCAGCAGCTTAGTAGGGACTTGGAACCAAGAGACCCAGTACTTC
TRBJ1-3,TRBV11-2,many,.,CASSLQWSSGNTIYF,TGTGCCAGCAGCTTACAATGGAGCTCTGGAAACACCATATATTTT
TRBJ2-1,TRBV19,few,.,CASSSTGGNRYNEQFF,TGTGCCAGTAGTTCAACCGGCGGCAACCGGTACAATGAGCAGTTCTTC
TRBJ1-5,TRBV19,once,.,CASSISVGTEAHF,TGTGCCAGTAGTATTTCGGTCGGAACGGAGGCACATTTT
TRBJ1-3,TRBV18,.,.,CASSPRTDSSGNTIYF,TGTGCCAGCTCACCGCGGACAGACTCCTCTGGAAACACCATATATTTT
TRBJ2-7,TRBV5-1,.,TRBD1,CASSLAYGQVPYEQYF,TGCGCCAGCAGCTTGGCCTACGGACAGGTCCCTTACGAGCAGTACTTC
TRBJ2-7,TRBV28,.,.,CASIGQHSSYEQYF,TGTGCCAGCATCGGGCAGCATAGCTCCTACGAGCAGTACTTC
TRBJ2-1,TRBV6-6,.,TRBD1,CASRTGQGANEQFF,TGTGCCAGCAGAACGGGACAGGGGGCTAATGAGCAGTTCTTC
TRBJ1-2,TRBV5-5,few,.,CASSFSLSLNYGYTF,TGTGCCAGCAGCTTTAGTTTGAGCCTTAACTATGGCTACACCTTC
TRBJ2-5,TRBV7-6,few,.,CASSFGRGETQYF,TGTGCCAGCAGCTTCGGCAGGGGAGAGACCCAGTACTTC
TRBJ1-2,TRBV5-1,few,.,CASSLVGENYGYTF,TGCGCCAGCAGCTTGGTAGGGGAAAACTATGGCTACACCTTC